Following are 24 T cell receptor beta chains from one sample sequenced in a study of human T cells and chemical hapten exposure. TCRdb called the RACE reads again in MiXCR, with one record for every CDR3 protein. The data show tens of thousands of distinct CDR3 sequences, roughly a tenth seen once. Stated time point: pre-sensitization, week 0. This sample's treatment: therapeutic diphenylcyclopropenone sensitization with weekly scalp DPC. Extraction yielded total RNA from whole blood (unfractionated). The sample in question was whole blood, obtained in connection with sensitization to the hapten diphenylcyclopropenone (DPC). Receptor source: a woman under 40 with alopecia areata. Some clones in this sample may be carry-over from other donors' samples.

J is TRBJ1-4 and V is TRBV7-9, with 7 bases matching TRBD1. The CDR3 sequence is 13 residues long. Trimming at V came to 1 base and at J to 13 bases, leaving 6 bases not matched to a gene. Germline lookup yields CDR1 SEHNR and CDR2 FQNEAQ (reference sequence). CDR3 amino acids: CASSLGGQAGLFF. CDR3 bases: TGTGCCAGCAGCTTAGGAGGACAGGCGGGACTGTTTTTT.

At least ten counts were recorded for this clonotype. The chain employs TRBV20-1 and TRBJ2-7; a possible D gene is TRBD2 (5 bases). This CDR3 is 16 amino acids long. V was trimmed by 3 bases and J by 0 bases, leaving 18 bases between them. Germline V CDR1 and CDR2: DFQATT, SNEGSKA (reference sequence). The CDR3 sequence: CSARALGYTSSYEQYF. CDR3 nucleotide sequence: TGCAGTGCTAGGGCCTTAGGTTACACTAGCTCCTACGAGCAGTACTTC.

The chain uses TRBV5-1 and TRBJ2-7; D possibly uses TRBD1 or TRBD2 (6 bases each). The CDR3 extends over 16 amino acids. V lost 3 bases and J lost 4, with 20 bases in between. Germline values: CDR1 SGHRS, CDR2 YFSETQ. CDR3 DNA: TGCGCCAGCAGCTATTACCTAGGGGGGCCAACTTACGAGCAGTACTTC. This gives the protein CASSYYLGGPTYEQYF.

This clonotype was seen more than once but under ten times. This rearrangement joins TRBV12-3 or TRBV12-4 to TRBJ1-2; 11 bases map to TRBD1. The V and J ends lost 5 bases and 4 bases, in that order; junction bases with no gene match: 9. CDR3 size: 16 residues. DNA for the CDR3: TGTGCCAGCAGTGGACAGGGGGCACCAACAATCTATGGCTACACCTTC. It is translated as CASSGQGAPTIYGYTF.

J is TRBJ2-3 and V is TRBV5-1; the D is unclear. Germline V gene sequence: CDR1 SGHRS, CDR2 YFSETQ. This CDR3 is 12 amino acids long. With 4 bases removed from V and 5 bases from J, the gap between germline ends came to 8 bases. CDR3 region: CASSPIGDTQYF. The DNA for the CDR3 is TGCGCCAGCAGCCCGATCGGAGATACGCAGTATTTT.

This clonotype was recorded a few times. V gene TRBV5-6 combines with J gene TRBJ2-5; TRBD1 or TRBD2 may be the D gene (6 bases each). This CDR3 contains 13 residues. Trimming cost V 2 bases and J 5 bases, with 10 bases left between them. Germline V CDR1 and CDR2: SGHDT, YYEEEE. CDR3 sequence: CASSFGGPETQYF. The CDR3 region has the DNA TGTGCCAGCAGCTTTGGGGGGCCCGAGACCCAGTACTTC.

This clonotype came up a few times. The V and J genes are TRBV2 and TRBJ2-7; no definite D call. The ends were cut back, 1 base at V and 2 bases at J, with 18 bases in the middle. Per germline, CDR1 SNHLY and CDR2 FYNNEI. This CDR3 is 17 amino acids long. This chain's CDR3 is CASSEERSRHSPYEQYF. CDR3 in DNA: TGTGCCAGCAGTGAAGAAAGGAGCCGCCATTCCCCCTACGAGCAGTACTTC. Looking up the rest from reference TRBV2 and TRBJ2-7 gives the full variable domain: EPEVTQTPSHQVTQMGQEVILRCVPISNHLYFYWYRQILGQKVEFLVSFYNNEISEKSEIFDDQFSVERPDGSNFTLKIRSTKLEDSAMYFCASSEERSRHSPYEQYFGPGTRLTVT.

This clonotype turned up a few times. This chain connects TRBV6-2 or TRBV6-3 to TRBJ1-5; D ambiguous. CDR3 length: 14 residues. Germline V lookup: CDR1 MNHEY, CDR2 SVGEGT. With 3 bases removed from V and 0 bases from J, the gap between germline ends came to 6 bases. CDR3: CASSYFYSNQPQHF. The CDR3 DNA sequence: TGTGCCAGCAGTTATTTCTATAGCAATCAGCCCCAGCATTTT.

This clonotype was found a few times. This chain joins TRBV11-2 and TRBJ1-3; D not resolved. Germline V gene lookup returns CDR1 SGHAT and CDR2 FQNNGV. CDR3 length: 16 amino acids. V was shortened by 5 bases and J by 0 bases, with 14 bases between the two germline ends. The CDR3 DNA is TGTGCCAGCAGCCGCGGGAGAGGGAGCTCTGGAAACACCATATATTTT. Translated: CASSRGRGSSGNTIYF.

The V and J genes are TRBV20-1 and TRBJ2-3, with D tentatively TRBD1 (6 bases). The CDR3 contains 16 residues. Trimming left V 3 bases short and J 4 bases short, with 20 bases between. Germline-derived CDR1 and CDR2 are DFQATT and SNEGSKA (reference sequence). CDR3 protein: CSASLPGHPGPDTQYF. As DNA, the CDR3 is TGCAGTGCTAGCCTACCGGGACATCCCGGCCCAGATACGCAGTATTTT.

The chain carries TRBV3-1 and TRBJ1-1; D remains ambiguous. CDR3 length equals 15 residues. Germline assignment: CDR1 LGHDT and CDR2 YNNKEL (reference sequence). V was pared by 6 bases and J by 0 bases, with 14 bases between. CDR3 DNA sequence: TGTGCCAGCAGAACGGGAGGACGGATGAACACTGAAGCTTTCTTT. This codes for CASRTGGRMNTEAFF.

V usage is TRBV14 and J usage is TRBJ2-3; 10 nucleotides line up with TRBD2. Germline lookup yields CDR1 SGHDN and CDR2 FVKESK. CDR3 length: 15 residues. V gave up 4 bases and J gave up 3 bases; unmatched junction bases: 4. CDR3 sequence: CASSRLAGETDTQYF. The CDR3 bases are TGTGCCAGCAGCCGTCTAGCGGGGGAGACAGATACGCAGTATTTT. The complete variable domain, with remaining parts taken from reference TRBV14 and TRBJ2-3, reads EAGVTQFPSHSVIEKGQTVTLRCDPISGHDNLYWYRRVMGKEIKFLLHFVKESKQDESGMPNNRFLAERTGGTYSTLKVQPAELEDSGVYFCASSRLAGETDTQYFGPGTRLTVL.

This clonotype was counted at least ten times. The chain joins TRBV7-3 to TRBJ1-1; 9 bases match TRBD1. CDR1 is SGHTA, CDR2 FQGTGA, per germline. V was clipped by 6 bases and J by 6 bases; unmatched bases: 8. The CDR3 runs 14 residues. This CDR3 is CASSLTGGAPEAFF. DNA of the CDR3: TGTGCCAGCAGTCTAACAGGGGGCGCGCCTGAAGCTTTCTTT.

The chain couples TRBV5-6 to TRBJ2-5; TRBD1 might be the D (5 bases). V was trimmed by 6 bases and J by 1 base, leaving 13 bases between them. The CDR3 is made up of 14 amino acids. Germline CDR1 reads SGHDT; CDR2 reads YYEEEE. CDR3 protein: CASNLVGVQETQYF. The DNA for the CDR3 is TGTGCCAGCAACTTAGTAGGGGTCCAAGAGACCCAGTACTTC.

This clonotype was counted at least ten times. The chain uses TRBV5-1 and TRBJ1-6; a possible D gene is TRBD1 (6 bases). With 5 bases removed from V and 10 bases from J, the gap between germline ends came to 16 bases. The germline V gene has CDR1 SGHRS and CDR2 YFSETQ. The CDR3 is 14 amino acids. The CDR3 DNA is TGCGCCAGCAGGGCTCAGGGGACGGGGTCACCCCTCCACTTT. This translates into CASRAQGTGSPLHF.

In its sample, this clonotype was seen a few times. Germline is not matched at one junction end, which may reflect a read error. The V call is TRBV12-3 or TRBV12-4, the J call TRBJ1-2, with TRBD1 matching over 8 bases. The CDR3 loop spans 17 amino acids. CDR3 sequence (DNA): TGTGCCAGCAGTTCGCAGCTATCCGGGACAGGCAACTATGGCGACACCTTC. It specifies CASSSQLSGTGNYGDTF.

The V gene is TRBV4-2, the J gene TRBJ2-7; D may be TRBD1 (5 bases). The CDR3 has 14 amino acids. Trimming cost V 0 bases and J 3 bases, with 9 bases left between them. Per germline, CDR1 LGHNA and CDR2 YNFKEQ. Here the CDR3 DNA reads TGTGCCAGCAGCCAAGATAAGGGGTACTACGAGCAGTACTTC. Protein: CASSQDKGYYEQYF.

This clonotype came up a few times. The genes are TRBV20-1 and TRBJ1-2, with D uncertain. The CDR3 sequence is 12 residues long. CDR1 is DFQATT, CDR2 SNEGSKA, per germline (reference sequence). V shed 3 bases and J shed 12 bases, with 17 bases lying between them. The CDR3, as DNA: TGCAGTGCTAGGGTGGGCCAGTCCTTCGACACCTTC. It codes for CSARVGQSFDTF.

The V call is TRBV7-9, the J call TRBJ2-5; TRBD1 is a possible D gene (5 bases). Germline CDR1 is SEHNR and CDR2 is FQNEAQ (reference sequence). The CDR3 spans 15 residues. V lost 5 bases and J lost 0, with 13 bases in between. The CDR3 reads CASSDLQGYQETQYF. The CDR3 DNA reads as TGTGCCAGCAGCGATCTTCAGGGTTACCAAGAGACCCAGTACTTC.

This clonotype was seen ten or more times. The genes are TRBV12-3 or TRBV12-4 and TRBJ2-1; D not certain. The CDR3 extends over 15 amino acids. The V and J ends lost 7 bases and 5 bases respectively, with 18 bases between them. CDR3 sequence (DNA): TGTGCCAGCATCCCCCCTGGCCCTCGCGACAATGAGCAGTTCTTC. Protein sequence: CASIPPGPRDNEQFF.

This clonotype was detected a few times. V is TRBV18 and J is TRBJ1-5; D may be TRBD1 (6 bases). V shed 3 bases and J shed 7 bases, with 13 bases lying between them. The germline V gene has CDR1 KGHSH and CDR2 LQKENI. The CDR3 has 14 amino acids. The CDR3 region is CASSPSGGGQPQHF. The CDR3, as DNA: TGTGCCAGCTCACCGTCCGGGGGCGGGCAGCCCCAGCATTTT. The full variable domain, rest sourced from reference TRBV18 and TRBJ1-5, is NAGVMQNPRHLVRRRGQEARLRCSPMKGHSHVYWYRQLPEEGLKFMVYLQKENIIDESGMPKERFSAEFPKEGPSILRIQQVVRGDSAAYFCASSPSGGGQPQHFGDGTRLSIL.

About this clonotype itself: This could be a read error, since a much larger clone is one nucleotide away. This chain joins TRBV7-2 and TRBJ2-1; D is undetermined. The CDR3 is made up of 13 amino acids. Germline V gives CDR1 SGHTA, CDR2 FQGNSA. Between the trimmed V and J ends, which lost 0 bases and 7 bases, there was a span of 7 bases. The CDR3 bases are TGTGCCAGCAGCTTAGCTGGTCGGAATGAGCAGTTCTTC. It codes for CASSLAGRNEQFF.

The chain joins TRBV27 to TRBJ2-2, with 12 bases fitting TRBD2. The germline CDR1 and CDR2 sequences are MNHEY and SMNVEV (reference sequence). V gave up 5 bases and J gave up 0 bases; unmatched junction bases: 4. The CDR3 covers 17 residues. CDR3 DNA: TGTGCCAGCAGTCCGTCTAGCGGGGGGGCGAACACCGGGGAGCTGTTTTTT. This sequence encodes CASSPSSGGANTGELFF.

This chain links TRBV6-6 with TRBJ1-4, with TRBD1 as a possible D gene (5 bases). The germline V and J ends were trimmed by 5 bases and 10 bases, with 14 bases remaining between them. Germline V lookup: CDR1 MNHNY, CDR2 SVGAGI (reference sequence). CDR3 length equals 13 residues. The CDR3 reads CASSKQDCGKLFF. CDR3 coding DNA: TGTGCCAGCAGTAAACAGGATTGCGGAAAACTGTTTTTT.